Listed below are T cell receptor beta chains from one sample, sequenced in a study of blood T cells in healthy people across ages. TCRdb redid the calling of the 5' RACE reads with MiXCR, one entry per CDR3 protein. Of 500,000 to 650,000 distinct CDR3 sequences listed, around a quarter were seen once; the top ten hold over 3.5%. The sample also formed part of further work on T cells of mothers and their children.

Sequenced input: blood. The receptor source for this set is a boy younger than 10 in good health. The CDR3 runs from the conserved cysteine through the conserved F or W. A D gene is named only where the DNA matches it firmly. The size of a clone is reported for some rows only, either as once, few or many, or as a class for expanded clones.

cdr3_nt cdr3_aa clone_size j_call d_call v_call
TGCAGTGGGCACCGGATCTCAAGTGGAAACACCATATATTTT CSGHRISSGNTIYF . TRBJ1-3 . TRBV20-1
TGTGCCAGCAGCACAGGTGGACAGGGTGGATACGAGCAGTACTTC CASSTGGQGGYEQYF . TRBJ2-7 TRBD1 TRBV4-2
TGTGCCCTCGCTACGAGCTCCTACAATGAGCAGTTCTTC CALATSSYNEQFF few TRBJ2-1 . TRBV2
TGTGCCAGCAGCCAAGACTCCAGGGTTGGTCAGCCCCAGCATTTT CASSQDSRVGQPQHF few TRBJ1-5 . TRBV3-1
TGCGCCAGCAGCTTAGGTGAGTCAGATCAGCCCCAGCATTTT CASSLGESDQPQHF few TRBJ1-5 . TRBV5-1
TGTGCCTGGAGTGTAAGCGGTGAAAAACTGTTTTTT CAWSVSGEKLFF few TRBJ1-4 . TRBV30
TGTGCCACCAGCAGAGCGGGACAGGGGTCTTGGTACCAAGAGACCCAGTACTTC CATSRAGQGSWYQETQYF . TRBJ2-5 TRBD1 TRBV15
TGTGCCAGCTCACCAGAATCCCCGGTTACTAACTATGGCTACACCTTC CASSPESPVTNYGYTF . TRBJ1-2 . TRBV18
TGCAGCGTAAACACAGGGGGCACTCCCGGCTACACCTTC CSVNTGGTPGYTF . TRBJ1-2 TRBD1 TRBV29-1
TGTGCCAGCAGCGTCACAGAAAGTTACGAGCAGTACTTC CASSVTESYEQYF few TRBJ2-7 . TRBV9
TGTGCCAGCAGCTTAAGGCTAGCGGGGCAAAACCAAAAAGGGGAGACCCAGTACTTC CASSLRLAGQNQKGETQYF few TRBJ2-5 TRBD2 TRBV7-3
TGTGCCAGCAAGGGGGAACGGAACACTGAAGCTTTCTTT CASKGERNTEAFF . TRBJ1-1 . TRBV25-1
TGTGCCAGCAGCGTTATTGAGGCCGGGGACACCGGGGAGCTGTTTTTT CASSVIEAGDTGELFF . TRBJ2-2 . TRBV9
TGTGCCAGCAGCCCCGCAGGGGGGGCTTCACCCCTCCACTTT CASSPAGGASPLHF few TRBJ1-6 TRBD1 TRBV11-1
TGCAGTGCCTCCGGGGGGGAGGTAGCCAAAAACATTCAGTACTTC CSASGGEVAKNIQYF few TRBJ2-4 TRBD2 TRBV20-1
TGTGCCAGCAGATTCAGGGGGATAGACGAGCAGTACTTC CASRFRGIDEQYF . TRBJ2-7 TRBD1 TRBV27
TGTGCCAGCTCACCGACGACTAGGTCTTTGGAGACCCAGTACTTC CASSPTTRSLETQYF once TRBJ2-5 . TRBV18
TGTGCCAGCAGTTTCCGGCCCGACTTTGAGCAGTTCTTC CASSFRPDFEQFF many TRBJ2-1 . TRBV12-3/TRBV12-4
TGTGCCACCAGTGGGACAGGTCCCTCTGGGGCCAACGTCCTGACTTTC CATSGTGPSGANVLTF . TRBJ2-6 TRBD1 TRBV24-1
TGTGCCAGCAGGAAAACGAGCGGGGGGGCCGGTGAGCAGTTCTTC CASRKTSGGAGEQFF . TRBJ2-1 TRBD2 TRBV28
TGTGCCAGCAGTCCCGGGACGACCGAAAAACTGTTTTTT CASSPGTTEKLFF few TRBJ1-4 . TRBV6-5
TGTGCCAGCAGCTCCCCGGTATCAGGGACCCAGTACTTC CASSSPVSGTQYF few TRBJ2-5 . TRBV11-1
TGCAGCGTTGCCCAGGGACTAGCAGGGTACGAGCAGTACTTC CSVAQGLAGYEQYF few TRBJ2-7 TRBD2 TRBV29-1
TGCGCCAGCAGCGGTTTTCCACAAGAGACCCAGTACTTC CASSGFPQETQYF few TRBJ2-5 . TRBV5-1
TGTGCCACCAGTGATTATCTAGATACGCAGTATTTT CATSDYLDTQYF . TRBJ2-3 . TRBV24-1
TGTGCCATCACAAACAGGGCTGACAGCGAGCAGTACTTC CAITNRADSEQYF . TRBJ2-7 . TRBV10-3
TGCAGTGCCCAAGTCGGCGGGGTTCGCGAAAAACTGTTTTTT CSAQVGGVREKLFF . TRBJ1-4 . TRBV20-1
TGCGCCAGCAGTGAGTCCTCCAAACTTAGGAACACTGAAGCTTTCTTT CASSESSKLRNTEAFF . TRBJ1-1 . TRBV10-1
TGTGCCAGCAGCTTGGCTCCTAGCGGGATTACCTACGAGCAGTACTTC CASSLAPSGITYEQYF . TRBJ2-7 TRBD2 TRBV5-4
TGTGCCTCCCGTCGGGGCAATGGCTACACCTTC CASRRGNGYTF few TRBJ1-2 . TRBV19
TGTGCCATCAGTGAATCGGCGGTGGATAGCACAGATACGCAGTATTTT CAISESAVDSTDTQYF few TRBJ2-3 . TRBV10-3
TGTGCCATTTCTCGACAGGGATTCTATGAGCAGTACTTC CAISRQGFYEQYF few TRBJ2-7 TRBD1 TRBV2
TGTGCCAGCAGTTTAAGGCTAGCGGGACTGTGGGAGACCCAGTACTTC CASSLRLAGLWETQYF . TRBJ2-5 TRBD2 TRBV27
TGTGCCAGCAGCTTAGAAGGGACAGGGGGCTATGGCTACACCTTC CASSLEGTGGYGYTF few TRBJ1-2 TRBD1 TRBV7-2
TGTGCCAGCAGTTACTCGATCTTCGGATTTTCGGGGAACACTGAAGCTTTCTTT CASSYSIFGFSGNTEAFF few TRBJ1-1 . TRBV6-2/TRBV6-3
TGTGCTAGCAGCTTAGAGGGCGTCCCCTTGGAGACCCAGTACTTC CASSLEGVPLETQYF . TRBJ2-5 . TRBV7-7
TGTGCCAGCAGTAATAACAGGTTTTGGGGCACAGATACGCAGTATTTT CASSNNRFWGTDTQYF . TRBJ2-3 . TRBV6-1
TGTGCCAGCAGCTCCTGGACTAGCGGGAGGGCGTGGTCCTACAATGAGCAGTTCTTC CASSSWTSGRAWSYNEQFF . TRBJ2-1 TRBD2 TRBV3-1
TGTGCCAGCGGACAGGGCATCGAGACCCAGTACTTC CASGQGIETQYF . TRBJ2-5 TRBD1 TRBV2
TGCGCCAGCAGCTTGGATGCAGGGCGTCAGCCCCAGCATTTT CASSLDAGRQPQHF . TRBJ1-5 . TRBV5-1
TGTGCCAGCAGCCAGGGTGGGGATCAGCCCCAGCATTTT CASSQGGDQPQHF many TRBJ1-5 . TRBV3-1
TGTGCTAGTGGTTTGGGTACGGGCCCCTACAATGAGCAGTTCTTC CASGLGTGPYNEQFF few TRBJ2-1 . TRBV12-5
TGTGCCCGCTGGGGCAGCACTGTGGATGAAGCTTTCTTT CARWGSTVDEAFF few TRBJ1-1 . TRBV12-3/TRBV12-4
TGTGCCAGCAGCTTAGCGCCGGTGATAGCGGGAGGGCCGCCTACCTACGAGCAGTACTTC CASSLAPVIAGGPPTYEQYF few TRBJ2-7 TRBD2 TRBV7-6
TGTGCCAGCAGCTTCGGACTTCGCACAGATACGCAGTATTTT CASSFGLRTDTQYF few TRBJ2-3 . TRBV5-5
TGTGCCAGCAGTTTCTTCTCGGGCCGGCCAGAGACCCAGTACTTC CASSFFSGRPETQYF . TRBJ2-5 . TRBV27
TGTGCCAGCAGTGGGCTAGGGCGTGATCAAGAGACCCAGTACTTC CASSGLGRDQETQYF . TRBJ2-5 . TRBV6-5
TGTGCCAGCAGTCAAGGGACTAGCCCTTACAATGAGCAGTTCTTC CASSQGTSPYNEQFF few TRBJ2-1 TRBD2 TRBV27
TGTGCCAGCAGAACAGGGGGCGCATATGGTGGCTACACCTTC CASRTGGAYGGYTF . TRBJ1-2 TRBD1 TRBV2
TGTGCCAGCAGTTCAAAACAGCGACTCTATGGCTACACCTTC CASSSKQRLYGYTF few TRBJ1-2 . TRBV12-3/TRBV12-4
TGTGCCAGCAGTACGGGACTAGCGGGGGTTTACAATGAGCAGTTCTTC CASSTGLAGVYNEQFF many TRBJ2-1 TRBD2 TRBV6-4
TGCGCCAGCAGCTTGGAGGGAAAGGTTTACAATGAGCAGTTCTTC CASSLEGKVYNEQFF few TRBJ2-1 . TRBV5-1
TGTGCCAGCCGGTCCCAGAGTTACCAAGAGACCCAGTACTTC CASRSQSYQETQYF few TRBJ2-5 . TRBV12-3/TRBV12-4
TGTGCCAGCAGTTCATCTTCGCTACTACTAAAAAACATTCAGTACTTC CASSSSSLLLKNIQYF few TRBJ2-4 . TRBV27
TGTGCCAGCAGGTCTAGCGGGGCTAGCACAGATACGCAGTATTTT CASRSSGASTDTQYF few TRBJ2-3 TRBD2 TRBV6-5
TGCGCCAGCAGCCTCACGGCCAACAGGGGCGAGCAGTACTTC CASSLTANRGEQYF . TRBJ2-7 TRBD1 TRBV4-1
TGTGCCAGCAGACAGACAGGGCGAGATAACGAGCAGTACTTC CASRQTGRDNEQYF few TRBJ2-7 TRBD1 TRBV25-1
TGTGCCAGCAGCAAAGATAGTAGCGGGAGCTCCTACGAGCAGTACTTC CASSKDSSGSSYEQYF . TRBJ2-7 . TRBV21-1